The 2 T cell receptor beta chains listed next were all sequenced from one sample in a study of identical twins. TCRdb reanalysed the 5' RACE reads using MiXCR and keeps one entry per CDR3 protein. The sample yields about 520,000 distinct CDR3 sequences, 20% to 25% seen once. The sample was also reused in another study, on T cells expressing NK-cell markers.

Sequencing was done on a sample of CD4+ T cells sorted from blood. These receptors were obtained from a woman in her late teens or twenties in good health.

This clonotype was picked up one time. The V and J genes are TRBV9 and TRBJ2-4; D gene uncertain. With 0 bases removed from V and 1 base from J, the gap between germline ends came to 5 bases. CDR3 length: 14 residues. Germline V lookup: CDR1 SGDLS, CDR2 YYNGEE. This CDR3 reads CASSVGWAKNIQYF. CDR3 bases: TGTGCCAGCAGCGTAGGCTGGGCCAAAAACATTCAGTACTTC.

This clonotype was counted between two and nine times. This chain connects TRBV10-2 to TRBJ2-1; D unresolved. Looked up from germline, CDR1 is WSHSY and CDR2 is SAAADI. Trimming pared 0 bases from V and 0 bases from J, leaving 9 bases between. This CDR3 spans 16 amino acids. The CDR3 loop reads CASSESNSLSYNEQFF. The CDR3 DNA sequence: TGCGCCAGCAGTGAGTCTAACAGCCTCTCCTACAATGAGCAGTTCTTC.